This is a list of T cell receptor beta chains from one sample in a study of OX40 agonist ivuxolimab in advanced cancers. TCRdb's table, derived via immunoSEQ multiplex PCR, lists solely in-frame clones and lacks some. The sample has tens of thousands of clones, over 75% seen once; the top ten hold roughly 3.2%. The sample in question was CD4+ or CD8+ T cells sorted from blood, obtained in a trial of the OX40 agonist ivuxolimab. The receptors stem from an adult with an advanced solid tumor such as melanoma, head and neck, liver or kidney cancer. Both conserved end residues are part of each CDR3. The D gene is left open where the match is weak. Clone size is not always given. Where it is, it says once, few, many or a class for expanded clones.

d_call,v_call,clone_size,j_call,cdr3_nt,cdr3_aa
TRBD1,TRBV9,.,TRBJ1-4,TGTGCCAGCAGCGGACGAGACAGGGGCGGGCTTCATGAAAAACTGTTTTTT,CASSGRDRGGLHEKLFF
TRBD2,TRBV5-1,.,TRBJ2-1,TGCGCCAGCAGCAACCCCCCGACTAGCGGGAACACGCGCTCCTACAATGAGCAGTTCTTC,CASSNPPTSGNTRSYNEQFF
TRBD1,TRBV18,few,TRBJ2-7,TGTGCCAGCTCACCATTGCTACAGGGGGAGAGGAACGAGCAGTACTTC,CASSPLLQGERNEQYF
TRBD1,TRBV6-1,.,TRBJ1-2,TGTGCCAGCAGTGTACGACCGGACGGGACAGGAGTCGGCTACACCTTC,CASSVRPDGTGVGYTF
TRBD2,TRBV5-1,.,TRBJ2-7,TGCGCCAGCAGCCCTCGGAGGCTAGCGGAATCCTACGAGCAGTACTTC,CASSPRRLAESYEQYF
.,TRBV28,.,TRBJ1-5,TGTGCCAGCAGTTTTTCAGGGAATCAGCCCCAGCATTTT,CASSFSGNQPQHF
TRBD1,TRBV6-5,.,TRBJ1-2,TGTGCCAGCAGTGGCCAAGGGGGCGCAAAAGGCTACACCTTC,CASSGQGGAKGYTF
.,TRBV19,.,TRBJ2-2,TGTGCCAGTAGTATGGGGGCGCGGGAGCTGTTTTTT,CASSMGARELFF
.,TRBV19,.,TRBJ2-1,TGTGCCAGTAGTATTGGCCCGAGAATCAATGAGCAGTTCTTC,CASSIGPRINEQFF
.,TRBV28,.,TRBJ2-7,TGTGCCAGCAGTTTAGACGGACCCTACGAGCAGTACTTC,CASSLDGPYEQYF
TRBD1,TRBV11-1,.,TRBJ2-3,TGTGCCAGCAGCACCGGGACAGGGGGCGCCCGTTACACAGATACGCAGTATTTT,CASSTGTGGARYTDTQYF
.,TRBV6-4,.,TRBJ2-2,TGTGCCAGCAGCGACATCGCCTCCCGCGGGGAGCTGTTTTTT,CASSDIASRGELFF
.,TRBV5-6,.,TRBJ1-2,TGTGCCAGCAGCTTGGGCTTAAACTATGGCTACACCTTC,CASSLGLNYGYTF
TRBD1,TRBV15,.,TRBJ1-6,TGTGCCACCAGCAAAGGGACAGGCCATGAGTCACCCCTCCACTTT,CATSKGTGHESPLHF
TRBD1,TRBV19,few,TRBJ1-2,TGTGCCAGTAGTATGCAGGGGGCGAACTATGGCTACACCTTC,CASSMQGANYGYTF
.,TRBV18,.,TRBJ2-3,TGTGCCAGCTCACCAGGGAGAGATACGCAGTATTTT,CASSPGRDTQYF
.,TRBV18,.,TRBJ1-1,TGTGCCAGCTCACCGGGTATGAACACTGAAGCTTTCTTT,CASSPGMNTEAFF
.,TRBV11-1,.,TRBJ1-2,TGTGCCAGCAGCCTGTCCAGGGAGGTAGATGGCTACACCTTC,CASSLSREVDGYTF
TRBD1,TRBV5-1,.,TRBJ1-3,TGCGCCAGCAGCGAGAACGACAGGGGACCTGGAAACACCATATATTTT,CASSENDRGPGNTIYF
.,TRBV7-2,.,TRBJ1-5,TGTGCCAGCAGCTTAGTTGCTTCCCCCAGACAGCCCCAGCATTTT,CASSLVASPRQPQHF
.,TRBV19,.,TRBJ1-1,TGTGCCAGTAGTATCAGGGAGAACACTGAAGCTTTCTTT,CASSIRENTEAFF
.,TRBV25-1,.,TRBJ1-2,TGTGCCAGCAGCGAAGGCCCGGCACAGAACTATGGCTACACCTTC,CASSEGPAQNYGYTF
.,TRBV29-1,.,TRBJ2-7,TGCAGCGCCGGGGACACCTCCTACGAGCAGTACTTC,CSAGDTSYEQYF
.,TRBV7-9,.,TRBJ2-5,TGTGCCAGCAGCTTAAGTGGGACAAATCGGGAGACCCAGTACTTC,CASSLSGTNRETQYF
.,TRBV6-1,.,TRBJ1-6,TGTGCCAGCAACCCTAGGAGCTCCTATAATTCACCCCTCCACTTT,CASNPRSSYNSPLHF
.,TRBV27,.,TRBJ1-5,TGTGCCATTCCCACCGAGACAGCCCCTAATTCTAGCAATCAGCCCCAGCATTTT,CAIPTETAPNSSNQPQHF